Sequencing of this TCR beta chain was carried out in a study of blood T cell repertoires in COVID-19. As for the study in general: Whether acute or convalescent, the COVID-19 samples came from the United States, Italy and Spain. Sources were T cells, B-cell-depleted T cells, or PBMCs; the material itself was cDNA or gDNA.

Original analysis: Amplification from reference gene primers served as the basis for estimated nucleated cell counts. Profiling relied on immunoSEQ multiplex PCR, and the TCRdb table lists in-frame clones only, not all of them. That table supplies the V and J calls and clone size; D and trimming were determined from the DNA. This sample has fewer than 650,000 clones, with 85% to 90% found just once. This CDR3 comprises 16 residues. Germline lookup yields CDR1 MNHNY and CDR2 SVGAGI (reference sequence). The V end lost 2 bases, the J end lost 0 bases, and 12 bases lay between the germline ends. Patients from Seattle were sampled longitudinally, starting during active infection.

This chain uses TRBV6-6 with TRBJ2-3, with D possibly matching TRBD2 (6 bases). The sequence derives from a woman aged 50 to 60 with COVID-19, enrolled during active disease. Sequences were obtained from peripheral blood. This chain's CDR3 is CASSYDPGVSTDTQYF. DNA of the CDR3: TGTGCCAGCAGTTACGATCCGGGGGTAAGCACAGATACGCAGTATTTT.